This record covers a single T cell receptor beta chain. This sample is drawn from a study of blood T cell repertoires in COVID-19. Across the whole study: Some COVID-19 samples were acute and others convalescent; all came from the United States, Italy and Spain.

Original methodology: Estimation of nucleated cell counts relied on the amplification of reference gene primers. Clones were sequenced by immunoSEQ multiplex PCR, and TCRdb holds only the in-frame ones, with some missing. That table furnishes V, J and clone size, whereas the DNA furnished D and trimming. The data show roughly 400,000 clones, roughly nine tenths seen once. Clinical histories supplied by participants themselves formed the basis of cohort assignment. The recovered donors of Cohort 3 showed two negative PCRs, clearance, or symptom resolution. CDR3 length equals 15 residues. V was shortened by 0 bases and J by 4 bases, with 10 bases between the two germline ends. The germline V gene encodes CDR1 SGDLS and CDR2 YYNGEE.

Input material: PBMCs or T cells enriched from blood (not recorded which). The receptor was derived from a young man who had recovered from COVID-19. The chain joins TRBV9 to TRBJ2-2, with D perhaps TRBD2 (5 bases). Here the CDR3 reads CASSVAGKSTGELFF. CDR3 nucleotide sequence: TGTGCCAGCAGCGTAGCGGGGAAGAGCACCGGGGAGCTGTTTTTT.